The 28 T cell receptor beta chains below all came from one sample that was sequenced in a study of beta chain features in type 1 diabetes. All of the isolated RNA was reverse transcribed, so expressed TCRB transcripts were sequenced. Method: immunoSEQ multiplex PCR; TCRdb's copy keeps in-frame clones and lacks some. The data hold hundreds of thousands of clones, with about 10% observed a single time. The sequenced sample was naive CD4+ T cells from blood. These receptor sequences come from a woman aged 18-29 years in good health.

V is TRBV4-1 and J is TRBJ2-4; 9 bases align to TRBD2. The V gene's germline CDR1 is MGHRA and CDR2 YSYEKL. V was pared by 4 bases and J by 7 bases, with 8 bases of the junction left unmatched. The CDR3 runs 15 residues. CDR3 bases: TGCGCCAGCAGCCTATTCGGACTAGCGACTAACATTCAGTACTTC. This gives the protein CASSLFGLATNIQYF.

This chain uses TRBV2 with TRBJ1-1; 9 bases agree with TRBD1. Trimming took 6 bases from V and 2 from J; bases not matched to a gene: 4. There are 14 residues in the CDR3. CDR1 is SNHLY, CDR2 FYNNEI, per germline. The CDR3 protein is CASRRTGENTEAFF. The CDR3 nucleotides read TGTGCCAGCAGGAGGACAGGGGAAAACACTGAAGCTTTCTTT.

The chain links TRBV12-5 to TRBJ2-3, with TRBD2 matching over 7 bases. J gave up 6 bases and V 7 bases, and 10 bases lay outside the gene matches. The germline V gene encodes CDR1 LGHNT and CDR2 FRNRAP. This CDR3 is built from 14 residues. CDR3 loop: CASAFEREGDTQYF. CDR3 nucleotides: TGTGCTAGTGCCTTTGAGCGGGAAGGTGATACGCAGTATTTT. Full variable domain (outside the CDR3, taken from reference TRBV12-5 and TRBJ2-3): DARVTQTPRHKVTEMGQEVTMRCQPILGHNTVFWYRQTMMQGLELLAYFRNRAPLDDSGMPKDRFSAEMPDATLATLKIQPSEPRDSAVYFCASAFEREGDTQYFGPGTRLTVL.

This sequence joins TRBV5-1 and TRBJ2-1; 14 bases fit TRBD2. Germline V lookup: CDR1 SGHRS, CDR2 YFSETQ. The CDR3 runs 15 residues. The V gene end was trimmed by 4 bases and the J gene end by 7 bases; junction bases not matched to a gene: 4. CDR3 in DNA: TGCGCCAGCAGCGCGGGACTAGCGGGAGAAAATGAGCAGTTCTTC. It yields the protein CASSAGLAGENEQFF.

This chain uses TRBV5-6 with TRBJ2-3, with D possibly being TRBD2 (5 bases). The CDR3 has 15 amino acids. In germline, CDR1 is SGHDT, CDR2 YYEEEE. V was shortened by 3 bases and J by 1 base, with 12 bases between the two germline ends. CDR3 nucleotides: TGTGCCAGCAGCTCGTTGCTGGGAGGCACAGATACGCAGTATTTT. It specifies CASSSLLGGTDTQYF.

The J gene is TRBJ1-1, the V gene TRBV6-6; the D gene is possibly TRBD1 (5 bases). V was cut by 5 bases and J by 1 base, with 14 bases left in between. This CDR3 region has 15 residues. CDR1 is MNHNY, CDR2 SVGAGI, per germline (reference sequence). The DNA of the CDR3 is TGTGCCAGCAGTAGTAGACAGCCAGAGAACACTGAAGCTTTCTTT. Protein: CASSSRQPENTEAFF.

The J gene is TRBJ1-1, the V gene TRBV7-9, with 8 nucleotides matching TRBD1. The germline gives CDR1 SEHNR, CDR2 FQNEAQ (reference sequence). J was trimmed by 1 base and V by 5 bases; bases with no gene match: 6. The CDR3 runs 15 residues. The CDR3 coding sequence is TGTGCCAGCAGCCAAGGGGACAGGCCGAACACTGAAGCTTTCTTT. Encoded protein: CASSQGDRPNTEAFF.

The V call is TRBV4-1, the J call TRBJ2-3; 9 nucleotides match TRBD2. Germline V gives CDR1 MGHRA, CDR2 YSYEKL. The CDR3 consists of 16 residues. J was trimmed by 3 bases and V by 0 bases; bases with no gene match: 4. The CDR3 DNA is TGCGCCAGCAGCCAAGAACCGGGACTAGCAACAGATACGCAGTATTTT. Translated: CASSQEPGLATDTQYF.

The rearrangement uses TRBV10-3 and TRBJ2-2, with TRBD1 as a possible D gene (5 bases). The germline V gene encodes CDR1 ENHRY and CDR2 SYGVKD. Trimming left V 0 bases short and J 4 bases short, with 9 bases between. The CDR3 extends over 15 amino acids. The CDR3, as DNA: TGTGCCATCAGTGAGTCGCAGGGTGTCACCGGGGAGCTGTTTTTT. Translating it yields CAISESQGVTGELFF.

The chain links TRBV7-3 to TRBJ1-1, with TRBD1 matching 8 bases. The CDR3 runs 13 residues. Germline trimming cut 6 bases from V and 6 bases from J; bases unmatched to any gene: 6. Germline V gives CDR1 SGHTA, CDR2 FQGTGA. For the CDR3, the DNA is TGTGCCAGCAGTACCGGACAGGGAGCTGAAGCTTTCTTT. It codes for CASSTGQGAEAFF.

The CDR3 region has the DNA TGTGCCAGCAGCTTAAAAATGGGACAGGATGGGTATAGCAATCAGCCCCAGCATTTT. The encoded protein is CASSLKMGQDGYSNQPQHF. The rearrangement joins TRBV7-6 to TRBJ1-5; 8 bases fit TRBD1. The germline V gene has CDR1 SGHVS and CDR2 FNYEAQ. This CDR3 region has 19 residues. With 2 bases clipped from V and 0 bases from J, the junction kept 12 bases outside the gene matches.

This clone was seen many times. The chain has TRBV25-1 and TRBJ2-4; TRBD1 matches 7 bases. The CDR3 totals 15 residues. Germline V gives CDR1 MGHDK, CDR2 SYGVNS. The J segment lost 6 bases and the V segment lost 1 base, leaving 6 bases of the junction unmatched. The CDR3 loop reads CASSEFEGQRNIQYF. The DNA for the CDR3 is TGTGCCAGCAGTGAATTCGAGGGACAGCGAAACATTCAGTACTTC.

The table lists this clone with a few counts. The J gene is TRBJ2-7, the V gene TRBV7-9; possibly TRBD2 for D (6 bases). The V and J ends lost 3 bases and 5 bases respectively, with 14 bases between them. There are 14 residues in the CDR3. Germline V CDR1 and CDR2: SEHNR, FQNEAQ (reference sequence). The DNA for the CDR3 is TGTGCCAGCAGCTTCGGGGAGGTCAGGAACGAGCAGTACTTC. It translates to CASSFGEVRNEQYF.

This clone was detected only a few times. The sample has other DNA sequences that encode this CDR3 too. The chain combines TRBV5-1 with TRBJ1-1; tentative D call: TRBD1 (5 bases). Looked up from germline, CDR1 is SGHRS and CDR2 is YFSETQ. CDR3 length: 14 amino acids. V lost 2 bases, J lost 1 base, and 9 bases lay in between. DNA for the CDR3: TGCGCCAGCAGCTTCGACAGACGGAACACTGAAGCTTTCTTT. This codes for CASSFDRRNTEAFF.

This clone was counted only a few times. The rearrangement uses TRBV5-6 and TRBJ2-1, with D tentatively TRBD2 (6 bases). CDR1 SGHDT and CDR2 YYEEEE come from the germline V gene. The CDR3 is made up of 14 amino acids. Between the trimmed V and J ends, which lost 3 bases and 7 bases, there was a span of 14 bases. CDR3 in DNA: TGTGCCAGCAGCTCTTCCGGGGGAGTGAATGAGCAGTTCTTC. It yields the protein CASSSSGGVNEQFF.

This clone occurred a few times. The genes are TRBV5-6 and TRBJ2-1; 12 positions match TRBD2. V dropped 4 bases and J dropped 2; count of bases not matched to a gene: 4. Germline V lookup: CDR1 SGHDT, CDR2 YYEEEE. The CDR3 loop spans 16 amino acids. The CDR3 sequence is CASSQGLAGPYNEQFF. CDR3 sequence (DNA): TGTGCCAGCAGCCAAGGACTAGCGGGACCCTACAATGAGCAGTTCTTC.

CDR3 sequence reads: CASSLGQGETDTQYF. CDR3 bases: TGCGCCAGCAGCTTGGGCCAGGGGGAAACAGATACGCAGTATTTT. The V gene is TRBV5-1, the J gene TRBJ2-3, with 7 bases fitting TRBD1. From germline, CDR1 is SGHRS and CDR2 YFSETQ. The CDR3 has 15 residues. V lost 0 bases and J lost 3; bases outside the gene matches: 4.

The chain links TRBV6-6 to TRBJ1-4; D gene ambiguous. CDR1 and CDR2 (germline): MNHNY, SVGAGI (reference sequence). Deletions cut 2 bases from V and 0 bases from J, with 7 bases between. The CDR3 has 15 amino acids. CDR3 sequence: CASSYRRATNEKLFF. The DNA of the CDR3 is TGTGCCAGCAGTTACCGGAGGGCAACTAATGAAAAACTGTTTTTT.

The CDR3 coding sequence is TGTGCCAGCAGCGGATCGGCAGATACGCAGTATTTT. Residues: CASSGSADTQYF. The rearrangement uses TRBV9 and TRBJ2-3; D is unclear. This CDR3 region has 12 residues. V was shortened by 3 bases and J by 4 bases, with 6 bases between the two germline ends. The germline CDR1 and CDR2 sequences are SGDLS and YYNGEE.

A few counts support this clone. V usage is TRBV5-1 and J usage is TRBJ2-7; tentatively, D is TRBD1 (6 bases). Trimming removed 4 bases from V and 1 base from J, with 12 bases in between. Germline CDR1 reads SGHRS; CDR2 reads YFSETQ. This CDR3 is built from 14 residues. The CDR3 sequence: CASSPGHESYEQYF. CDR3 in DNA: TGCGCCAGCAGCCCGGGACATGAGTCCTACGAGCAGTACTTC.

The CDR3: CASSELTGVLLGYTF. For the CDR3, the DNA is TGTGCCAGCAGTGAATTGACGGGGGTGCTTCTTGGCTACACCTTC. The chain joins TRBV6-1 to TRBJ1-2, with D perhaps matching TRBD1 (5 bases). The CDR3 has 15 amino acids. Germline V gives CDR1 MNHNS, CDR2 SASEGT. V lost 2 bases and J 7 bases, leaving 17 bases between the germline ends.

This clone was observed a few times. The chain has TRBV30 and TRBJ2-6; D might be TRBD1 (5 bases). Germline loops: CDR1 GTSNPN, CDR2 SVGIG (reference sequence). Trimming cost V 0 bases and J 13 bases, with 10 bases left between them. The CDR3 extends over 12 amino acids. The DNA for the CDR3 is TGTGCCTGGAGTGTAGGGGTAGTTGTCCTGACTTTC. Translating it yields CAWSVGVVVLTF.

This chain uses TRBV19 with TRBJ2-5; the match to TRBD1 covers 7 bases. Germline CDR1 LNHDA, CDR2 SQIVND (reference sequence). Unmatched junction bases numbered 7, after V lost 1 base and J lost 5 bases. The CDR3 extends over 15 amino acids. The CDR3 spells CASSIVRGRAETQYF. The CDR3 region has the DNA TGTGCCAGTAGTATAGTAAGGGGGCGTGCGGAGACCCAGTACTTC.

The sample holds a few counts of this clone. The rearrangement joins TRBV5-1 to TRBJ2-2, with 10 nucleotides matching TRBD2. Germline CDR1 is SGHRS and CDR2 is YFSETQ. With 3 bases clipped from V and 1 base from J, the junction kept 3 bases outside the gene matches. CDR3 length: 16 amino acids. The CDR3, as DNA: TGCGCCAGCAGCTCCGGACTAGCGGTGAACACCGGGGAGCTGTTTTTT. Its translation is CASSSGLAVNTGELFF.

In its sample, this clone was seen many times. This chain connects TRBV30 to TRBJ2-1; 7 bases map to TRBD1. With V trimmed by 4 bases and J by 7 bases, 16 bases remained unmatched. The CDR3 is made up of 16 amino acids. The germline gives CDR1 GTSNPN, CDR2 SVGIG (reference sequence). The CDR3 DNA sequence: TGTGCCTGGAAACCACGGCAGGGGGTGGTGCGGAATGAGCAGTTCTTC. Translation gives CAWKPRQGVVRNEQFF.

The chain is built from TRBV2 and TRBJ2-1, with D perhaps TRBD2 (5 bases). CDR3 length: 13 residues. V was cut by 6 bases and J by 6 bases, with 12 bases left in between. Germline lookup yields CDR1 SNHLY and CDR2 FYNNEI. CDR3 bases: TGTGCCAGCAGGGGAAAGGGAGTCAATGAGCAGTTCTTC. Its protein is CASRGKGVNEQFF.

The genes are TRBV27 and TRBJ2-7, with D possibly matching TRBD2 (5 bases). Trimming took off 4 bases at V and 7 bases at J, with 14 bases between the two ends. Germline CDR1 MNHEY, CDR2 SMNVEV (reference sequence). CDR3 length equals 13 residues. CDR3 nucleotides: TGTGCCAGCAGTTCAACCACAAGCGGTGAGCAGTACTTC. Translating gives CASSSTTSGEQYF.

This clone was seen a handful of times. This sequence joins TRBV5-1 and TRBJ2-1, with a possible D match to TRBD2 (5 bases). V was clipped by 0 bases and J by 7 bases, with 8 bases between them. This CDR3 comprises 13 residues. Germline V gives CDR1 SGHRS, CDR2 YFSETQ. The CDR3 reads CASSLGGPNEQFF. CDR3 DNA sequence: TGCGCCAGCAGCTTGGGAGGGCCGAATGAGCAGTTCTTC. The entire variable domain, with the rest obtained from reference TRBV5-1 and TRBJ2-1, is as follows: KAGVTQTPRYLIKTRGQQVTLSCSPISGHRSVSWYQQTPGQGLQFLFEYFSETQRNKGNFPGRFSGRQFSNSRSEMNVSTLELGDSALYLCASSLGGPNEQFFGPGTRLTVL.